The next 18 T cell receptor beta chains were all read from a single sample in a study of blood T cells in healthy people across ages. Then a second PCR, running roughly 7 to 11 cycles, was carried out with a sample-barcoded 5' primer and a J-beta primer mix. TCRdb independently ran MiXCR on the 5' RACE reads; one entry per CDR3 protein. The table records some 1.5 million distinct CDR3 sequences, roughly 28% of them present only once. Specimen: blood. All receptors derive from a woman younger than 45 in good health.

This clonotype showed up just a few times. The gene calls are TRBV24-1 and TRBJ1-5; TRBD1 matches at 9 bases. With 4 bases clipped from V and 7 bases from J, the junction kept 10 bases outside the gene matches. Germline CDR1 KGHDR, CDR2 SFDVKD. This CDR3 comprises 16 residues. The CDR3 reads CATSDRGTGKDQPQHF. The CDR3 region has the DNA TGTGCCACCAGTGACCGTGGGACAGGGAAGGACCAGCCCCAGCATTTT.

This sequence joins TRBV20-1 and TRBJ2-3; D assignment may be TRBD1 or TRBD2 (6 bases each). The germline V gene has CDR1 DFQATT and CDR2 SNEGSKA (reference sequence). This CDR3 is built from 16 residues. The V end was cut by 5 bases, the J end by 1 base, with 19 bases between. The CDR3 DNA sequence: TGCAGTGCTCTAACTCGGGGGCGGGAACGCACAGATACGCAGTATTTT. Protein: CSALTRGRERTDTQYF.

The chain combines TRBV20-1 with TRBJ1-6; D gene ambiguous. This CDR3 has 12 amino acids. The germline gives CDR1 DFQATT, CDR2 SNEGSKA (reference sequence). Trimming shortened V by 2 bases and J by 8 bases, and 7 bases separated the two germline ends. The CDR3 DNA is TGCAGTGCTAGAAGGCCCGATTCACCCCTCCACTTT. It specifies CSARRPDSPLHF.

A note on this clonotype: The junction differs from germline at one of its ends, possibly a read error. V and J are TRBV20-1 and TRBJ1-6, with D uncertain. The length of the CDR3 is 15 residues. CDR1 is DFQATT, CDR2 SNEGSKA, per germline (reference sequence). The CDR3 DNA sequence: TGCAGTGCACCAGCCGACACGGGGTATAATTCACTCCTCCACTTT. Translated, it gives CSAPADTGYNSLLHF.

This clonotype was observed a few times. The chain joins TRBV9 to TRBJ1-1; D gene unclear. The CDR3 runs to 14 residues. The germline V and J ends were trimmed by 6 bases and 6 bases, with 18 bases remaining between them. Germline CDR1 SGDLS, CDR2 YYNGEE. The CDR3 nucleotides are TGTGCCAGCACCCCGGACCTTTTGGGTTCTGAAGCTTTCTTT. This gives the protein CASTPDLLGSEAFF.

This clonotype appeared many times. This rearrangement joins TRBV9 to TRBJ2-7; no clear D. CDR1 and CDR2 from the germline V gene are SGDLS and YYNGEE. The CDR3 extends over 12 amino acids. The V and J ends lost 9 bases and 4 bases respectively, with 14 bases between them. Here the CDR3 DNA reads TGTGCCACCCCCGAGCGAATGTACGAGCAGTACTTC. It specifies CATPERMYEQYF.

V is TRBV20-1 and J is TRBJ2-5; D gene unclear. Trimming pared 3 bases from V and 3 bases from J, leaving 11 bases between. From germline, CDR1 is DFQATT and CDR2 SNEGSKA (reference sequence). CDR3 length: 13 residues. Written as DNA, the CDR3 is TGCAGTGCTAGTTATCGGAACGAAGAGACCCAGTACTTC. Amino acid sequence: CSASYRNEETQYF.

This clonotype has at least ten counts. This chain uses TRBV27 with TRBJ1-2, with 8 bases aligning to TRBD1. There are 15 residues in the CDR3. Germline values: CDR1 MNHEY, CDR2 SMNVEV (reference sequence). Trimming cost V 0 bases and J 4 bases; bases outside gene matches: 4. The CDR3 reads CASSLSRTGIYGYTF. CDR3 DNA sequence: TGTGCCAGCAGTTTATCCCGGACAGGGATCTATGGCTACACCTTC.

Comment on this clonotype: This may come from a read error, since a much larger clone is one base off. This chain uses TRBV20-1 with TRBJ2-1; D remains ambiguous. The CDR3 has 14 amino acids. With 6 bases removed from V and 11 bases from J, the gap between germline ends came to 23 bases. CDR1 is DFQATT, CDR2 SNEGSKA, per germline (reference sequence). The CDR3 DNA follows: TGCAGTGCAAACCTTTTCCCGACTCCCATCCAGCAGTTCTTC. Residues: CSANLFPTPIQQFF.

This clonotype showed up just a few times. The chain employs TRBV3-1 and TRBJ2-4; no reliable D call. The CDR3 is 15 amino acids. Germline V lookup: CDR1 LGHDT, CDR2 YNNKEL (reference sequence). V was clipped by 3 bases and J by 7 bases, with 16 bases between them. The chain's CDR3 is CASSQAPVDRNIQYF. The CDR3 DNA is TGTGCCAGCAGCCAGGCCCCCGTTGACCGGAACATTCAGTACTTC.

The rearrangement links TRBV14 to TRBJ2-1, with D perhaps TRBD1 (6 bases). The CDR3 runs 16 residues. Germline V gives CDR1 SGHDN, CDR2 FVKESK. Trimming shortened V by 3 bases and J by 3 bases, and 15 bases separated the two germline ends. CDR3 DNA: TGTGCCAGCAGCCACCAGGACAGAGTATTCTACAATGAGCAGTTCTTC. This encodes CASSHQDRVFYNEQFF.

This clonotype was picked up a small number of times. V and J are TRBV9 and TRBJ1-2; 9 bases match TRBD1. V lost 1 base, J lost 4 bases, and 5 bases stayed unmatched. Germline V gene lookup returns CDR1 SGDLS and CDR2 YYNGEE. The CDR3 is 15 amino acids. CDR3 amino acids: CASSVRDRDFYGYTF. CDR3 sequence (DNA): TGTGCCAGCAGCGTACGGGACAGGGACTTCTATGGCTACACCTTC.

Many counts were recorded for this clonotype. The chain uses TRBV10-3 and TRBJ2-5, with TRBD1 matching over 7 bases. CDR3 length equals 15 residues. V trimming: 6 bases; J trimming: 2 bases; junction bases outside the gene matches: 9. Germline values: CDR1 ENHRY, CDR2 SYGVKD. The CDR3 reads CAIRQSGQTQETQYF. In DNA, the CDR3 is TGTGCCATCAGGCAATCGGGACAGACTCAAGAGACCCAGTACTTC.

The chain employs TRBV6-6 and TRBJ1-4, with 8 bases that match TRBD1. The V gene's germline CDR1 is MNHNY and CDR2 SVGAGI (reference sequence). V shed 10 bases, J shed 2 bases, and the junction held 3 bases outside the gene matches. The CDR3 is 13 amino acids. This chain's CDR3 is CATWTGTNEKLFF. The CDR3 DNA reads TGTGCCACCTGGACAGGGACTAATGAAAAACTGTTTTTT.

This chain joins TRBV10-2 and TRBJ2-7; TRBD2 is a possible D gene (5 bases). The DNA matches TRBJ2-5 better at its end, which makes the J call doubtful. The V gene's germline CDR1 is WSHSY and CDR2 SAAADI. The CDR3 length is 15 residues. The CDR3 DNA follows: TGCGCCAGCAGACTTGATAACCTAGCCCCAGAGACCCAGTACTTC. This encodes CASRLDNLAPETQYF.

The chain employs TRBV5-1 and TRBJ1-1; D remains ambiguous. V shed 0 bases and J shed 3 bases, with 15 bases lying between them. Per germline, CDR1 SGHRS and CDR2 YFSETQ. This CDR3 has 16 amino acids. CDR3 region: CASSLVASRADTEAFF. The CDR3 DNA is TGCGCCAGCAGCTTGGTGGCCAGCCGCGCGGACACTGAAGCTTTCTTT.

In its sample, this clonotype was seen many times. The rearrangement uses TRBV11-2 and TRBJ2-1; 9 positions match TRBD1. The germline gives CDR1 SGHAT, CDR2 FQNNGV. This CDR3 spans 14 amino acids. J was trimmed by 8 bases and V by 6 bases; bases with no gene match: 8. CDR3 loop: CASSLGQGRDEQFF. In DNA, the CDR3 is TGTGCCAGCAGTCTGGGACAGGGTAGGGATGAGCAGTTCTTC.

Note on this clonotype: A much larger clone lies one base from this, so it may be a read error. The rearrangement joins TRBV29-1 to TRBJ2-5; D gene uncertain. Trimming shortened V by 0 bases and J by 11 bases, and 16 bases separated the two germline ends. The CDR3 loop spans 13 amino acids. Germline V gene lookup returns CDR1 SQVTM and CDR2 ANQGSEA. CDR3 amino acids: CSVEEGVYNEQYF. CDR3 nucleotide sequence: TGCAGCGTTGAAGAGGGCGTCTACAATGAGCAGTACTTC.